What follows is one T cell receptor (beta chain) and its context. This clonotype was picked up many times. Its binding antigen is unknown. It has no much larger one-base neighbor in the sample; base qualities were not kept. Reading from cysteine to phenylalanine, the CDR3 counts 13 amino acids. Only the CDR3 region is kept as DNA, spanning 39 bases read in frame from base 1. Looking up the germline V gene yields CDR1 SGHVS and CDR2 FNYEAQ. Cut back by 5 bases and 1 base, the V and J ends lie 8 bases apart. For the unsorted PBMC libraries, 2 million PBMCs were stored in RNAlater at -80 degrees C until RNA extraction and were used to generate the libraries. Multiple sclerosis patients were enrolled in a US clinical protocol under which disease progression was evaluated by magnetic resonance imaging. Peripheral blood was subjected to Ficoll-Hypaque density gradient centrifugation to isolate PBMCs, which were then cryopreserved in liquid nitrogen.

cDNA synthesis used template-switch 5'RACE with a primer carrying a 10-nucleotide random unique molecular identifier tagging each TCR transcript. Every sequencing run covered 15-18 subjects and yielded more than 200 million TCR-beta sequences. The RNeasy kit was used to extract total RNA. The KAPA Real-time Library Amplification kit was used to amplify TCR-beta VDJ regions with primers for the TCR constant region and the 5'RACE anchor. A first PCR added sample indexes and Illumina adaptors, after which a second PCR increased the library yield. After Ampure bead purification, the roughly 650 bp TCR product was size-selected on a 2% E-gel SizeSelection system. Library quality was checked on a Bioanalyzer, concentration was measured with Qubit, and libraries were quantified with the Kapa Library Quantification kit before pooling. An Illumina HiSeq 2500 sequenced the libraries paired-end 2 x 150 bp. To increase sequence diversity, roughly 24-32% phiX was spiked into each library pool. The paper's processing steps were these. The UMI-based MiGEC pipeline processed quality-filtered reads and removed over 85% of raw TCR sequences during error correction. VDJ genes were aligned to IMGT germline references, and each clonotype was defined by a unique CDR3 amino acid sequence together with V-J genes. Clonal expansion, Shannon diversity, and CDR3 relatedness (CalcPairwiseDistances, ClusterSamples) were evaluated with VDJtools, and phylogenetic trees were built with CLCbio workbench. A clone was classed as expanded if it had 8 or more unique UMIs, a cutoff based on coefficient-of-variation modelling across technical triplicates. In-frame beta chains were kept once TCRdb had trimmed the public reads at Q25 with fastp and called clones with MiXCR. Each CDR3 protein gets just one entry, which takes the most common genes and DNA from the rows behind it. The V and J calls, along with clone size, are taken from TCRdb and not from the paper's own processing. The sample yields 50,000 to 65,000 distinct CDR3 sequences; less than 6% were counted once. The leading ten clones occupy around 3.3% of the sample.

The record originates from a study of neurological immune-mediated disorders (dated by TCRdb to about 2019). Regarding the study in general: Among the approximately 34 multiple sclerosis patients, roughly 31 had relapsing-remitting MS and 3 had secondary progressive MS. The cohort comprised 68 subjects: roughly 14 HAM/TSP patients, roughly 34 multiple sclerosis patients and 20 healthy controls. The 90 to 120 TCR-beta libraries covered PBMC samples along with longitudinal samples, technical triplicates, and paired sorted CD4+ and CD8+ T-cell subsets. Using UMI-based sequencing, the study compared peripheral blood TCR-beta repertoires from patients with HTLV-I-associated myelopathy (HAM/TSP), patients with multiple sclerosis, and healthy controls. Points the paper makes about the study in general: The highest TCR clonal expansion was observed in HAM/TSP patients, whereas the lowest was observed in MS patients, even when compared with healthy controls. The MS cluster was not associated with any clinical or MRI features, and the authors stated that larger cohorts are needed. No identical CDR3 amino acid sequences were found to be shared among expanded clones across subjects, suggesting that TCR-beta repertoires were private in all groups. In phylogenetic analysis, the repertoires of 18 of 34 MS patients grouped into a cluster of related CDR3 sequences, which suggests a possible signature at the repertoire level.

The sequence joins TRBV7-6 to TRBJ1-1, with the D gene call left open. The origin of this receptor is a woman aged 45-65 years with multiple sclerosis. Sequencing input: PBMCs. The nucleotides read TGTGCCAGCAGCAGCCAGAGGAACACTGAAGCTTTCTTT. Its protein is CASSSQRNTEAFF. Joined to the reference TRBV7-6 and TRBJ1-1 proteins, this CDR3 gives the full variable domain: GAGVSQSPRYKVTKRGQDVALRCDPISGHVSLYWYRQALGQGPEFLTYFNYEAQQDKSGLPNDRFSAERPEGSISTLTIQRTEQRDSAMYRCASSSQRNTEAFFGQGTRLTVV.